The TCR beta chain described here comes from a study of CD8+CD57+ T cells in acquired aplastic anemia. This clonotype was seen many times. For CDR3 and TCR beta VDJ profiling, genomic DNA was the template used. TCRdb passed the reads through MiXCR, listing each CDR3 protein once. Here the sample spans tens of thousands of distinct CDR3 sequences, about 65% being singletons. Germline CDR1 and CDR2: DFQATT and SNEGSKA (reference sequence). The CDR3 has 12 residues. The trim removed 7 bases at V and 1 base at J, leaving 0 bases unmatched. Sequencing was done on a sample of sorted CD4+, CD8+, or CD8+CD57+ T cells (not recorded which) from PBMCs. The sequence derives from a human donor in good health, serving as a control. V is TRBV20-1 and J is TRBJ2-3; TRBD1 matches 9 bases. The CDR3 loop reads CSGTGGTDTQYF. DNA for the CDR3: TGCAGTGGGACAGGGGGCACAGATACGCAGTATTTT.